This T cell receptor (beta chain) was retrieved from a study of radiotherapy plus CTLA-4 blockade in lung cancer. Looking at the study overall: Overall, roughly 17% of patients showed an objective response, while 25% to 40% attained disease control.

Assay: immunoSEQ multiplex PCR; the TCRdb copy retains only in-frame clones and omits some. The sample lists 95,000 to 150,000 clones, about nine tenths occurring once. V lost 5 bases and J 2 bases, leaving 16 bases between the germline ends. The CDR3 runs 17 residues. Germline CDR1 reads SEHNR; CDR2 reads FQNEAQ (reference sequence). The origin of this receptor is a human donor with non-small cell lung cancer that progressed on radiotherapy plus ipilimumab. Material: peripheral blood, obtained from a patient treated with radiotherapy plus ipilimumab. The chain is built from TRBV7-9 and TRBJ2-6; D is possibly TRBD1 or TRBD2 (5 bases each). DNA for the CDR3: TGTGCCAGCAGCCCTGCGGGTCCGGGGCCTGGGGCCAACGTCCTGACTTTC. Translating it yields CASSPAGPGPGANVLTF.